One and the same sample provided the 25 T cell receptor beta chains below, sequenced in a study of cytomegalovirus exposure and HLA in healthy donors. Primers included in the PCR were 60 Vbeta and 13 Jbeta primers. Assay used: immunoSEQ multiplex PCR; TCRdb lists only in-frame clones, some missing. This sample has approximately 150,000 clones; 70% to 80% occur once, and the top ten carry 0.75% to 0.95%. The sample was PBMCs. The origin of the receptors is a woman in her sixties in good health and CMV-seronegative.

The gene calls are TRBV7-6 and TRBJ2-1; TRBD2 aligns across 7 bases. CDR1 and CDR2 from the germline V gene are SGHVS and FNYEAQ. With V trimmed by 4 bases and J by 1 base, 19 bases remained unmatched. The CDR3 spans 20 residues. The CDR3 spells CASSSAPLAVRIPSYNEQFF. CDR3 in DNA: TGTGCCAGCAGCTCGGCCCCTCTAGCGGTTAGGATTCCTTCCTACAATGAGCAGTTCTTC.

The V call is TRBV5-4, the J call TRBJ2-1, with 10 nucleotides matching TRBD1. Trimming at V came to 4 bases and at J to 7 bases, leaving 8 bases not matched to a gene. The CDR3 has 15 residues. Germline CDR1 and CDR2: SGHNT and YYREEE (reference sequence). The CDR3 nucleotides are TGTGCCAGCAGCCCGTGGACAGGGGGGAGGAATGAGCAGTTCTTC. Its protein product is CASSPWTGGRNEQFF.

This clone was detected once. The chain recombines TRBV5-1 with TRBJ2-5; 7 bases are shared with TRBD1. With the DNA end fitting TRBJ2-7 better, the J assignment may be wrong. CDR3 length: 13 residues. The germline CDR1 and CDR2 sequences are SGHRS and YFSETQ. CDR3 nucleotides: TGCGCCAGCAACCGACAGGGAGACTACGAGCAGTACTTC. It specifies CASNRQGDYEQYF.

The rearrangement uses TRBV4-1 and TRBJ1-5; a possible D gene is TRBD1 (6 bases). The germline V gene has CDR1 MGHRA and CDR2 YSYEKL. The CDR3 runs to 15 residues. V was shortened by 4 bases and J by 7 bases, with 17 bases between the two germline ends. CDR3 nucleotides: TGCGCCAGCAGCCCTCCAGAGGGGGTTCGACAGCCCCAGCATTTT. This gives the protein CASSPPEGVRQPQHF.

The rearrangement links TRBV29-1 to TRBJ2-1; 7 nucleotides agree with TRBD2. Germline loops: CDR1 SQVTM, CDR2 ANQGSEA. V trimming: 7 bases; J trimming: 0 bases; junction bases outside the gene matches: 18. CDR3 size: 18 residues. CDR3 nucleotides: TGCAGCGCCCCGGGGGAGGGAAGGCGGGGATCCTCCTACAATGAGCAGTTCTTC. This gives the protein CSAPGEGRRGSSYNEQFF.

This chain joins TRBV30 and TRBJ1-3; 9 positions match TRBD1. The CDR3 sequence is 18 residues long. V lost 4 bases, J lost 2 bases, and 15 bases stayed unmatched. Looked up from germline, CDR1 is GTSNPN and CDR2 is SVGIG (reference sequence). Here the CDR3 reads CAWIPTPGTGRPGNTIYF. The CDR3 bases are TGTGCCTGGATCCCGACCCCCGGGACAGGGAGACCTGGAAACACCATATATTTT.

The V call is TRBV5-1, the J call TRBJ1-2; 10 bases match TRBD1. After removal of 3 bases from V and 5 bases from J, the junction contained 7 bases not matched to a gene. Germline V gene data show CDR1 as SGHRS and CDR2 as YFSETQ. The CDR3 length is 15 residues. The CDR3 DNA is TGCGCCAGCAGCTCAGTGACAGGGGGCGCTTATGGCTACACCTTC. This translates into CASSSVTGGAYGYTF.

This clone appeared a few times. The chain joins TRBV28 to TRBJ1-2; D not resolved. Trimming stripped 6 bases from V and 5 bases from J, with 16 bases between. Germline assignment: CDR1 MDHEN and CDR2 SYDVKM. This CDR3 contains 14 residues. CDR3 in amino acids: CASSPGRYGYGYTF. For the CDR3, the DNA is TGTGCCAGCAGCCCAGGTAGATATGGATATGGCTACACCTTC.

J is TRBJ2-2 and V is TRBV11-1; 9 nucleotides agree with TRBD2. The V gene end was trimmed by 5 bases and the J gene end by 2 bases; junction bases not matched to a gene: 6. CDR1 and CDR2 (germline): SGHAT, FQDESV (reference sequence). The CDR3 spans 16 residues. Here the CDR3 DNA reads TGTGCCAGCAGCCGGGTAGCGGGGGATAACACCGGGGAGCTGTTTTTT. Translating it yields CASSRVAGDNTGELFF.

This sequence joins TRBV19 and TRBJ2-5; 7 bases are a match to TRBD1. The V segment lost 6 bases and the J segment 5 bases; nucleotides outside the gene matches: 6. The germline V gene encodes CDR1 LNHDA and CDR2 SQIVND (reference sequence). The CDR3 length is 13 residues. Here the CDR3 DNA reads TGTGCCAGTAGACCGACAGGGCTGGAGACCCAGTACTTC. Its translation is CASRPTGLETQYF.

V usage is TRBV28 and J usage is TRBJ2-2; the match to TRBD2 covers 8 bases. The CDR3 runs 14 residues. The germline V gene encodes CDR1 MDHEN and CDR2 SYDVKM. V shed 6 bases and J 4 bases; nucleotides not matched to a gene: 4. The CDR3, as DNA: TGTGCCAGCAGACGGGGGGGCGGCACCGGGGAGCTGTTTTTT. Protein product: CASRRGGGTGELFF.

DNA for the CDR3: TGTGCCAGCAGCGTCAACAGGGGCGAGCAGTACTTC. Translation gives CASSVNRGEQYF. The J gene is TRBJ2-7, the V gene TRBV9; 7 bases map to TRBD1. Germline V gene lookup returns CDR1 SGDLS and CDR2 YYNGEE. The CDR3 contains 12 residues. V shed 2 bases and J 6 bases; nucleotides not matched to a gene: 2.

The rearrangement links TRBV5-6 to TRBJ2-7; weak D call: TRBD2 (5 bases). The germline V gene has CDR1 SGHDT and CDR2 YYEEEE. Trimming took 4 bases from V and 2 from J, leaving 16 bases between them. The CDR3 has 15 amino acids. As DNA, the CDR3 is TGTGCCAGCAGCATAATGACGGGATTAACCTACGAGCAGTACTTC. This codes for CASSIMTGLTYEQYF.

The rearrangement links TRBV2 to TRBJ2-7; D unclear. Germline V gene lookup returns CDR1 SNHLY and CDR2 FYNNEI. CDR3 length: 15 residues. V was pared by 4 bases and J by 2 bases, with 15 bases between. CDR3 residues: CASSGADPITYEQYF. In DNA form, the CDR3 reads TGTGCCAGCAGTGGGGCCGATCCTATCACCTACGAGCAGTACTTC.

The chain employs TRBV5-1 and TRBJ2-2, with D possibly being TRBD2 (5 bases). V was pared by 1 base and J by 4 bases, with 11 bases between. The CDR3 runs to 15 residues. CDR1 is SGHRS and CDR2 is YFSETQ in the germline V gene. The CDR3 DNA follows: TGCGCCAGCAGCTTGAACGGGGAACCCACCGGGGAGCTGTTTTTT. Protein product: CASSLNGEPTGELFF.

As for this clone: At one end, the junction sequence differs from germline, possibly due to a read error. This chain uses TRBV7-9 with TRBJ2-1; TRBD2 matches 12 bases. The CDR3 contains 15 residues. From germline, CDR1 is SEHNR and CDR2 FQNEAQ (reference sequence). CDR3 sequence: CSSSLLTSGGHEQFF. The CDR3 nucleotides are TGTTCCAGCAGCTTATTAACTAGCGGGGGGCATGAGCAGTTCTTC. The full variable domain, rest sourced from reference TRBV7-9 and TRBJ2-1, is DTGVSQNPRHKITKRGQNVTFRCDPISEHNRLYWYRQTLGQGPEFLTYFQNEAQLEKSRLLSDRFSAERPKGSFSTLEIQRTEQGDSAMYLCSSSLLTSGGHEQFFGPGTRLTVL.

The chain uses TRBV11-2 and TRBJ2-2, with D perhaps matching TRBD2 (5 bases). V shed 5 bases and J shed 5 bases, with 15 bases lying between them. This CDR3 contains 15 residues. CDR1 is SGHAT, CDR2 FQNNGV, per germline. The CDR3 protein is CASSPRTGKTGELFF. CDR3 DNA: TGTGCCAGCAGCCCCCGGACGGGGAAGACCGGGGAGCTGTTTTTT.

About this clone: This same CDR3 is encoded by further DNA sequences in the sample. The rearrangement links TRBV2 to TRBJ2-5; 8 bases match TRBD1. This CDR3 has 15 residues. The trim removed 3 bases at V and 1 base at J, leaving 4 bases unmatched. CDR1 SNHLY and CDR2 FYNNEI come from the germline V gene. This CDR3 reads CASSDGQGAQETQYF. CDR3 coding DNA: TGTGCCAGCAGTGATGGGCAGGGGGCCCAAGAGACCCAGTACTTC. The full variable domain, rest sourced from reference TRBV2 and TRBJ2-5, is EPEVTQTPSHQVTQMGQEVILRCVPISNHLYFYWYRQILGQKVEFLVSFYNNEISEKSEIFDDQFSVERPDGSNFTLKIRSTKLEDSAMYFCASSDGQGAQETQYFGPGTRLLVL.

This chain links TRBV28 with TRBJ1-2; a weak D match, TRBD1 (6 bases). Germline lookup yields CDR1 MDHEN and CDR2 SYDVKM. V was shortened by 8 bases and J by 7 bases, with 20 bases between the two germline ends. The CDR3 totals 14 residues. CDR3 bases: TGTGCCAGCCGAAGTCAACAGGGTCGGGCTGGCTACACCTTC. Translating gives CASRSQQGRAGYTF.

The count of this clone is one. The chain joins TRBV28 to TRBJ1-4; D may be TRBD1 (6 bases). Germline V lookup: CDR1 MDHEN, CDR2 SYDVKM. The CDR3 runs 14 residues. The V gene lost 5 bases and the J gene lost 2 bases, with 9 bases spanning the gap. This CDR3 reads CASSGTKTNEKLFF. In DNA form, the CDR3 reads TGTGCCAGCAGTGGGACAAAGACTAATGAAAAACTGTTTTTT.

This chain's CDR3 is CATSRDPAQRGYLAKNIQYF. The DNA of the CDR3 is TGTGCCACCAGCAGAGATCCGGCCCAGCGGGGGTACCTAGCCAAAAACATTCAGTACTTC. The rearrangement joins TRBV15 to TRBJ2-4; 8 bases are shared with TRBD2. J lost 0 bases, V lost 0 bases, and 13 bases had no gene match. Germline-derived CDR1 and CDR2 are LNHNV and YYDKDF (reference sequence). CDR3 length equals 20 residues.

This clone appeared once. The V gene is TRBV2, the J gene TRBJ2-1; no clear D. Between the trimmed V and J ends, which lost 5 bases and 12 bases, there was a span of 17 bases. Per germline, CDR1 SNHLY and CDR2 FYNNEI. The CDR3 totals 13 residues. CDR3 DNA: TGTGCCAGCAGTCCCCACTTGTCCCTTTCGCAGTTCTTC. Its translation is CASSPHLSLSQFF. The full variable domain, its missing parts supplied by reference TRBV2 and TRBJ2-1, is EPEVTQTPSHQVTQMGQEVILRCVPISNHLYFYWYRQILGQKVEFLVSFYNNEISEKSEIFDDQFSVERPDGSNFTLKIRSTKLEDSAMYFCASSPHLSLSQFFGPGTRLTVL.

The chain couples TRBV5-1 to TRBJ2-7; 8 positions agree with TRBD2. The CDR3 has 15 amino acids. The trim removed 0 bases at V and 11 bases at J, leaving 13 bases unmatched. Germline V gives CDR1 SGHRS, CDR2 YFSETQ. Here the CDR3 reads CASSLGLPAGAKKYF. Here the CDR3 DNA reads TGCGCCAGCAGCTTGGGGTTACCAGCGGGAGCTAAAAAGTACTTC.

V and J are TRBV7-9 and TRBJ2-7; weak D call: TRBD2 (6 bases). The CDR3 runs to 15 residues. Germline V gives CDR1 SEHNR, CDR2 FQNEAQ (reference sequence). V lost 1 base, J lost 2 bases, and 12 bases lay in between. CDR3 coding DNA: TGTGCCAGCAGCTTAGGGGCGGGGAAAACCTACGAGCAGTACTTC. It encodes CASSLGAGKTYEQYF.

This chain uses TRBV19 with TRBJ1-5; 10 bases fit TRBD1. The CDR3 runs to 16 residues. V gave up 3 bases and J gave up 5 bases; unmatched junction bases: 7. The V gene's germline CDR1 is LNHDA and CDR2 SQIVND (reference sequence). The CDR3 here is CASSMGDRGRHQPQHF. The CDR3 DNA is TGTGCCAGTAGTATGGGGGACAGGGGCCGCCATCAGCCCCAGCATTTT.